Below are 15 T cell receptor beta chains sequenced from a single sample in a study of blood T cell repertoires in COVID-19. Assay: immunoSEQ multiplex PCR; the TCRdb copy retains only in-frame clones and omits some. The table shows under 150,000 clones, with roughly 90% occurring only once. Sequenced material: PBMCs or T cells enriched from blood (not recorded which). The receptor set was obtained from a woman aged 25 to 39 with acute COVID-19.

The V gene is TRBV30, the J gene TRBJ1-5, with D perhaps matching TRBD1 (5 bases). CDR1 and CDR2 (germline): GTSNPN, SVGIG (reference sequence). The V and J ends lost 1 base and 3 bases respectively, with 13 bases between them. This CDR3 comprises 15 residues. The CDR3 reads CAWSEFGGFNQPQHF. CDR3 coding DNA: TGTGCCTGGAGTGAATTTGGGGGGTTCAATCAGCCCCAGCATTTT.

This chain connects TRBV3-1 (or the pseudogene TRBV3-2) to TRBJ2-7; tentatively, D is TRBD2 (6 bases). Germline lookup yields CDR1 LGHDT and CDR2 YNNKEL (reference sequence). The V gene lost 2 bases and the J gene lost 4 bases, with 12 bases spanning the gap. The CDR3 extends over 14 amino acids. CDR3 DNA: TGTGCCAGCAGCCAAAAGTCGGGGAGGTACGAGCAGTACTTC. Encoded protein: CASSQKSGRYEQYF.

The V gene is TRBV18, the J gene TRBJ1-2, with D unclear. This CDR3 has 15 residues. Germline V CDR1 and CDR2: KGHSH, LQKENI. V lost 6 bases, J lost 6 bases, and 20 bases lay in between. The CDR3 here is CASSLGSGGVNGYTF. CDR3 coding DNA: TGTGCCAGCTCCTTAGGTTCGGGTGGAGTAAATGGCTACACCTTC.

The genes are TRBV2 and TRBJ2-7; 8 bases map to TRBD1. Germline V gene sequence: CDR1 SNHLY, CDR2 FYNNEI. V dropped 4 bases and J dropped 0; count of bases not matched to a gene: 8. CDR3 length equals 16 residues. CDR3 protein: CASSVYRDRNSYEQYF. The CDR3 region has the DNA TGTGCCAGCAGTGTTTACCGGGACAGGAACTCCTACGAGCAGTACTTC.

CDR3 in amino acids: CASSLIPSSPGQNTEAFF. DNA of the CDR3: TGTGCCAGCAGCTTAATTCCCTCCTCCCCAGGACAGAACACTGAAGCTTTCTTT. The chain has TRBV7-3 and TRBJ1-1; the D gene is possibly TRBD1 (5 bases). Germline CDR1 is SGHTA and CDR2 is FQGTGA. CDR3 length: 18 amino acids. Trimming removed 1 base from V and 1 base from J, with 19 bases in between.

This rearrangement joins TRBV27 to TRBJ2-7, with D tentatively TRBD2 (8 bases). Trimming left V 5 bases short and J 1 base short, with 21 bases between. CDR3 size: 17 residues. Germline-derived CDR1 and CDR2 are MNHEY and SMNVEV (reference sequence). The CDR3 DNA reads as TGTGCCAGCAGTCCGACAGGGCTAGCGGGTGGGTCCTACGAGCAGTACTTC. Translating it yields CASSPTGLAGGSYEQYF.

The genes are TRBV7-2 and TRBJ2-2; D unclear. Germline V gene data show CDR1 as SGHTA and CDR2 as FQGNSA. Trimming took off 5 bases at V and 7 bases at J, with 14 bases between the two ends. The CDR3 sequence is 14 residues long. This CDR3 reads CASSPDNARGELFF. The CDR3 nucleotides read TGTGCCAGCAGCCCAGACAATGCCCGCGGGGAGCTGTTTTTT.

The chain recombines TRBV18 with TRBJ1-1; 7 bases agree with TRBD1. This CDR3 comprises 13 residues. V was clipped by 2 bases and J by 8 bases; unmatched bases: 5. Germline V lookup: CDR1 KGHSH, CDR2 LQKENI. For the CDR3, the DNA is TGTGCCAGCTCACCAGCGACAGGGATCGAAGCTTTCTTT. Encoded protein: CASSPATGIEAFF.

The chain carries TRBV6-4 and TRBJ2-1; 8 bases line up with TRBD2. The V segment lost 5 bases and the J segment 0 bases; nucleotides outside the gene matches: 0. The CDR3 extends over 14 amino acids. Germline CDR1 MRHNA, CDR2 SNTAGT. For the CDR3, the DNA is TGTGCCAGCAGTCGGGAGGGCTCCTACAATGAGCAGTTCTTC. This codes for CASSREGSYNEQFF.

This clone occurred a few times. This sample also contains other DNA sequences that code for the same CDR3. The chain employs TRBV9 and TRBJ2-1, with D perhaps TRBD2 (5 bases). The CDR3 covers 15 residues. Germline V CDR1 and CDR2: SGDLS, YYNGEE. With 1 base removed from V and 0 bases from J, the gap between germline ends came to 8 bases. In nucleotides, the CDR3 is TGTGCCAGCAGCGTAAGTGGGAGCTCCTACAATGAGCAGTTCTTC. Its translation: CASSVSGSSYNEQFF.

The table lists this clone with a few counts. The rearrangement links TRBV27 to TRBJ1-2; tentatively, D is TRBD1 (6 bases). Germline assignment: CDR1 MNHEY and CDR2 SMNVEV (reference sequence). V lost 6 bases and J lost 9, with 17 bases in between. There are 13 residues in the CDR3. The CDR3 nucleotides read TGTGCCAGCAGGCTTACAGGGCGAACGAGCTACACCTTC. This encodes CASRLTGRTSYTF.

This chain's CDR3 is CASSAGGTYPYEQYF. CDR3 sequence (DNA): TGTGCCAGCTCGGCTGGCGGTACTTACCCCTACGAGCAGTACTTC. The genes are TRBV28 and TRBJ2-7; D gene ambiguous. CDR3 length equals 15 residues. Germline CDR1 and CDR2: MDHEN and SYDVKM. The V gene lost 8 bases and the J gene lost 2 bases, with 19 bases spanning the gap. Looking up the rest from reference TRBV28 and TRBJ2-7 gives the full variable domain: DVKVTQSSRYLVKRTGEKVFLECVQDMDHENMFWYRQDPGLGLRLIYFSYDVKMKEKGDIPEGYSVSREKKERFSLILESASTNQTSMYLCASSAGGTYPYEQYFGPGTRLTVT.

The genes are TRBV7-3 and TRBJ2-7; TRBD2 might be the D (5 bases). Trimming shortened V by 2 bases and J by 3 bases, and 8 bases separated the two germline ends. The CDR3 length is 13 residues. Germline CDR1 reads SGHTA; CDR2 reads FQGTGA. The CDR3 loop reads CASSLLSGYEQYF. The CDR3, as DNA: TGTGCCAGCAGCTTATTAAGCGGCTACGAGCAGTACTTC. Variable domain in full (rest from reference TRBV7-3 and TRBJ2-7): GAGVSQTPSNKVTEKGKYVELRCDPISGHTALYWYRQSLGQGPEFLIYFQGTGAADDSGLPNDRFFAVRPEGSVSTLKIQRTERGDSAVYLCASSLLSGYEQYFGPGTRLTVT.

The genes are TRBV7-9 and TRBJ2-5; D might be TRBD2 (5 bases). In germline, CDR1 is SEHNR, CDR2 FQNEAQ (reference sequence). V lost 2 bases to trimming and J lost 5 bases, with 15 bases between them. The CDR3 length is 15 residues. CDR3 sequence reads: CASSLSSLTPETQYF. Here the CDR3 DNA reads TGTGCCAGCAGCTTATCTAGCCTAACGCCGGAGACCCAGTACTTC.

The chain links TRBV3-1 (or the pseudogene TRBV3-2) to TRBJ1-6; maybe TRBD1 (5 bases). In germline, CDR1 is LGHDT, CDR2 YNNKEL (reference sequence). The CDR3 sequence is 13 residues long. V dropped 4 bases and J dropped 8 bases, with 9 bases sitting between them. The CDR3 DNA follows: TGTGCCAGCAGCCGTTGGGGGGATTCACCCCTCCACTTT. It codes for CASSRWGDSPLHF.